This T cell receptor (beta chain) was sequenced during a study of T cell responses to AZD1222 COVID-19 vaccine. The repertoire was sequenced with immunoSEQ multiplex PCR; TCRdb's copy has only in-frame clones and lacks some. The sample carries some 190,000 clones, over 90% recorded once. Study-wide findings and caveats: Donors skewed white British and female; clonal diversity was possibly underestimated. Baseline serostatus was positive in only a handful of AZD1222 recipients. Rises in breadth and depth of Spike-specific TCRs came after two AZD1222 doses.

As concerns this clone: Its antigen is unknown.

Germline CDR1 reads MNHEY; CDR2 reads SVGAGI. The CDR3 is 16 residues long. Trimming took off 2 bases at V and 3 bases at J, with 17 bases between the two ends. The receptor comes from an adult who received the AZD1222 COVID-19 vaccine. The rearrangement links TRBV6-5 to TRBJ2-7, with a weak D call TRBD2 (6 bases). This sample comprised peripheral blood, obtained 28 days after the second AZD1222 dose. The CDR3 nucleotides are TGTGCCAGCAGTTACGCACCCCCCACCGGGAGCTACGAGCAGTACTTC. Its translation: CASSYAPPTGSYEQYF.